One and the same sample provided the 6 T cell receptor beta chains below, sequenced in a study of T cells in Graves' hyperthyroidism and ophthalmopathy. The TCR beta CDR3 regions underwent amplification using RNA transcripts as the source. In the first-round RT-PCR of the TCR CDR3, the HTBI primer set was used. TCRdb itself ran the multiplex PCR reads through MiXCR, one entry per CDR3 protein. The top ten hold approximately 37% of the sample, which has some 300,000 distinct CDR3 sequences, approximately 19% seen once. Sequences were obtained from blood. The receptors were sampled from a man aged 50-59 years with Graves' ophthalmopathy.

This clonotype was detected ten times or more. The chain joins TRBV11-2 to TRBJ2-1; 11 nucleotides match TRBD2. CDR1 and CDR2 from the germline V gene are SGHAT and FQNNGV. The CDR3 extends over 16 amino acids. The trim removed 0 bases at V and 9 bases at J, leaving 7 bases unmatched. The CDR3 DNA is TGTGCCAGCAGCTTAGATAGGTCTAGCGGGAGGCCTGAGCAGTTCTTC. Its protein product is CASSLDRSSGRPEQFF.

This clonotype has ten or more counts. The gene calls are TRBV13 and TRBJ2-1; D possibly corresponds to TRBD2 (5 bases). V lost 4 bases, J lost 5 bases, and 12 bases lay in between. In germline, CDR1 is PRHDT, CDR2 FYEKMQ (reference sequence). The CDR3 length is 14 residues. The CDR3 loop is CASSSPERNNEQFF. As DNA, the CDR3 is TGTGCCAGCAGCTCCCCCGAGCGGAACAATGAGCAGTTCTTC.

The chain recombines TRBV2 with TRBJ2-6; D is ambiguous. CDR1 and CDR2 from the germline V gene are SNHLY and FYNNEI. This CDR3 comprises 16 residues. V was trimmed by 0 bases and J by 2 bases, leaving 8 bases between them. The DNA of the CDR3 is TGTGCCAGCAGTGAAGCGGGGATCCCTGGGGCCAACGTCCTGACTTTC. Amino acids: CASSEAGIPGANVLTF.

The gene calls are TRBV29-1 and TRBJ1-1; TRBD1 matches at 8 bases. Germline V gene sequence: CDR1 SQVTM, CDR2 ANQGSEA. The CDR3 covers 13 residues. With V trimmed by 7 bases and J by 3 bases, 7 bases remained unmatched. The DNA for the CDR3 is TGCAGCGCAAGGACAGGGTCGGACACTGAAGCTTTCTTT. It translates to CSARTGSDTEAFF. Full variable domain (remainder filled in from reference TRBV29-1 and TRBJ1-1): SAVISQKPSRDICQRGTSLTIQCQVDSQVTMMFWYRQQPGQSLTLIATANQGSEATYESGFVIDKFPISRPNLTFSTLTVSNMSPEDSSIYLCSARTGSDTEAFFGQGTRLTVV.

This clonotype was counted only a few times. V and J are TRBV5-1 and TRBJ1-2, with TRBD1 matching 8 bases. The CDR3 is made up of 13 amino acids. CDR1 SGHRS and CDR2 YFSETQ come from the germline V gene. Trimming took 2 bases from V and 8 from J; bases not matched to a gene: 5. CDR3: CASSFQGAGGYTF. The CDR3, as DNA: TGCGCCAGCAGCTTCCAGGGGGCAGGAGGCTACACCTTC.

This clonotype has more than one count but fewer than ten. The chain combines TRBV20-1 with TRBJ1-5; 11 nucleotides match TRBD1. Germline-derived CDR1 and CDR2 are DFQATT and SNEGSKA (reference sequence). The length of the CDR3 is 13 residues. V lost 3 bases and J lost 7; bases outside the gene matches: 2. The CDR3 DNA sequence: TGCAGTGCTAGGGGACAGGGGGGGCAGCCCCAGCATTTT. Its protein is CSARGQGGQPQHF.